Following are 25 T cell receptor beta chains from one sample sequenced in a study of blood T cell repertoires in COVID-19. The method was immunoSEQ multiplex PCR; TCRdb's version includes in-frame clones alone and lacks a portion of them. Of about 76,000 clones listed, about four fifths are singletons. The source material was peripheral blood. Source of these receptors: an older woman with acute or convalescent COVID-19.

This chain uses TRBV19 with TRBJ2-1; 8 nucleotides align to TRBD1. CDR1 LNHDA and CDR2 SQIVND come from the germline V gene (reference sequence). Trimming cost V 5 bases and J 6 bases; bases outside gene matches: 6. This CDR3 is 14 amino acids long. Here the CDR3 DNA reads TGTGCCAGTAGTGGGGGACAGGATTTCAATGAGCAGTTCTTC. The encoded protein is CASSGGQDFNEQFF.

The V and J genes are TRBV3-1 (or the pseudogene TRBV3-2) and TRBJ1-6, with TRBD1 as a possible D gene (5 bases). The ends were cut back, 3 bases at V and 5 bases at J, with 11 bases in the middle. This CDR3 has 15 amino acids. The germline CDR1 and CDR2 sequences are LGHDT and YNNKEL (reference sequence). The CDR3 reads CASSQGTNDNSPLHF. The CDR3 coding sequence is TGTGCCAGCAGCCAGGGGACTAATGATAATTCACCCCTCCACTTT.

This clone was detected ten times or more. CDR3 in DNA: TGTGCCAGCAGTCGCAGTACTCGACAGGGGGATAGAAACACCATATATTTT. This gives the protein CASSRSTRQGDRNTIYF. J is TRBJ1-3 and V is TRBV28, with 9 bases fitting TRBD1. Trimming cost V 5 bases and J 5 bases; bases outside gene matches: 13. Germline CDR1 and CDR2: MDHEN and SYDVKM. CDR3 length equals 17 residues.

The chain joins TRBV6-5 to TRBJ2-3; no definite D call. This CDR3 comprises 13 residues. CDR1 and CDR2 (germline): MNHEY, SVGAGI. The V gene lost 7 bases and the J gene lost 0 bases, with 8 bases spanning the gap. The CDR3 bases are TGTGCCAGCACTAACCCTAGCACAGATACGCAGTATTTT. It is translated as CASTNPSTDTQYF.

This rearrangement joins TRBV18 to TRBJ1-5; D remains unclear. The CDR3 sequence is 16 residues long. Trimming took off 8 bases at V and 6 bases at J, with 23 bases between the two ends. Germline V gene data show CDR1 as KGHSH and CDR2 as LQKENI. The CDR3 DNA sequence: TGTGCCAGCCGACCCATGGAGGGAGACAATGGTCAGCCCCAGCATTTT. Protein sequence: CASRPMEGDNGQPQHF.

This clone was found a few times. V is TRBV30 and J is TRBJ1-1, with D maybe TRBD1 (5 bases). Germline lookup yields CDR1 GTSNPN and CDR2 SVGIG (reference sequence). CDR3 length equals 15 residues. V lost 4 bases and J 3 bases, leaving 18 bases between the germline ends. Written as DNA, the CDR3 is TGTGCCTGGATAGTGACCGAACCGGGGGACACTGAAGCTTTCTTT. Its translation: CAWIVTEPGDTEAFF.

This chain joins TRBV28 and TRBJ1-1; no clear D. The germline CDR1 and CDR2 sequences are MDHEN and SYDVKM. V was trimmed by 4 bases and J by 3 bases, leaving 6 bases between them. The CDR3 is made up of 12 amino acids. The CDR3 region is CASSSGYTEAFF. The CDR3, as DNA: TGTGCCAGCAGTTCGGGGTACACTGAAGCTTTCTTT. The full variable domain, with the rest looked up from reference TRBV28 and TRBJ1-1, is DVKVTQSSRYLVKRTGEKVFLECVQDMDHENMFWYRQDPGLGLRLIYFSYDVKMKEKGDIPEGYSVSREKKERFSLILESASTNQTSMYLCASSSGYTEAFFGQGTRLTVV.

This clone was seen only once. The chain has TRBV7-9 and TRBJ1-2; weak D call: TRBD1 (5 bases). V lost 5 bases, J lost 2 bases, and 9 bases lay in between. Germline V gives CDR1 SEHNR, CDR2 FQNEAQ (reference sequence). The length of the CDR3 is 13 residues. This chain's CDR3 is CASSPPGNYGYTF. The CDR3 DNA reads TGTGCCAGCAGCCCCCCAGGGAACTATGGCTACACCTTC.

This chain connects TRBV19 to TRBJ2-7; possibly TRBD1 for D (6 bases). The CDR3 totals 14 residues. Trimming cost V 5 bases and J 4 bases, with 15 bases left between them. CDR1 and CDR2 from the germline V gene are LNHDA and SQIVND (reference sequence). The CDR3 loop reads CASSFSGHTYEQYF. CDR3 sequence (DNA): TGTGCCAGTAGTTTTTCGGGACATACATACGAGCAGTACTTC.

This chain joins TRBV6-6 and TRBJ2-7; 9 nucleotides agree with TRBD1. J gave up 7 bases and V 4 bases, and 8 bases lay outside the gene matches. CDR1 and CDR2 (germline): MNHNY, SVGAGI (reference sequence). The CDR3 is 14 amino acids. The CDR3 protein is CASSFLQGAGEQYF. Written as DNA, the CDR3 is TGTGCCAGCAGTTTCCTACAGGGGGCGGGGGAGCAGTACTTC.

V is TRBV5-1 and J is TRBJ2-2; 12 bases map to TRBD1. The germline CDR1 and CDR2 sequences are SGHRS and YFSETQ. Trimming took 4 bases from V and 7 from J; bases not matched to a gene: 11. The CDR3 covers 17 residues. The DNA for the CDR3 is TGCGCCAGCAGCAGAACTCGGGACAGGGGGCAGGTCGGGGAGCTGTTTTTT. Its translation: CASSRTRDRGQVGELFF. Looking up the rest from reference TRBV5-1 and TRBJ2-2 gives the full variable domain: KAGVTQTPRYLIKTRGQQVTLSCSPISGHRSVSWYQQTPGQGLQFLFEYFSETQRNKGNFPGRFSGRQFSNSRSEMNVSTLELGDSALYLCASSRTRDRGQVGELFFGEGSRLTVL.

V usage is TRBV10-3 and J usage is TRBJ2-5, with D perhaps matching TRBD1 (5 bases). The CDR3 contains 15 residues. In germline, CDR1 is ENHRY, CDR2 SYGVKD. The V gene lost 2 bases and the J gene lost 3 bases, with 13 bases spanning the gap. CDR3 in DNA: TGTGCCATCAGTGAGGGACACTCCTCCAAAGAGACCCAGTACTTC. This encodes CAISEGHSSKETQYF.

The chain joins TRBV5-8 to TRBJ2-3; TRBD2 matches 13 bases. The CDR3 covers 16 residues. CDR1 SGHTS and CDR2 YDEGEE come from the germline V gene. J was trimmed by 6 bases and V by 4 bases; bases with no gene match: 8. CDR3 sequence: CASSAGTSGALDTQYF. CDR3 bases: TGTGCCAGCAGCGCGGGGACTAGCGGGGCCCTTGATACGCAGTATTTT.

The count of this clone is one. V and J are TRBV11-2 and TRBJ1-1; tentative D call: TRBD1 (5 bases). From germline, CDR1 is SGHAT and CDR2 FQNNGV. The CDR3 is 18 residues long. V was trimmed by 5 bases and J by 1 base, leaving 23 bases between them. DNA for the CDR3: TGTGCCAGCAGCCGAACCCGCAGGGACTCCTACCAGAACACTGAAGCTTTCTTT. Protein: CASSRTRRDSYQNTEAFF.

This sequence joins TRBV6-5 and TRBJ1-1; 9 positions agree with TRBD1. J gave up 4 bases and V 6 bases, and 9 bases lay outside the gene matches. CDR3 length: 15 amino acids. CDR1 MNHEY and CDR2 SVGAGI come from the germline V gene. This chain's CDR3 is CASSPGTGFSTEAFF. The CDR3, as DNA: TGTGCCAGCAGCCCCGGGACAGGGTTCAGCACTGAAGCTTTCTTT.

The chain links TRBV28 to TRBJ1-2; D call uncertain. V was trimmed by 2 bases and J by 4 bases, leaving 8 bases between them. Germline values: CDR1 MDHEN, CDR2 SYDVKM. The CDR3 loop spans 13 amino acids. CDR3 DNA: TGTGCCAGCAGTTTAGGAGCGTTCTATGGCTACACCTTC. It is translated as CASSLGAFYGYTF.

The chain links TRBV7-6 to TRBJ2-1; TRBD2 agrees at 7 bases. Germline V gene data show CDR1 as SGHVS and CDR2 as FNYEAQ. This CDR3 comprises 16 residues. V lost 1 base to trimming and J lost 0 bases; unmatched junction nucleotides: 3. The DNA for the CDR3 is TGTGCCAGCAGCTTAGTGGCGGGGGACTCCTACAATGAGCAGTTCTTC. Its protein product is CASSLVAGDSYNEQFF.

This rearrangement joins TRBV19 to TRBJ1-5, with D maybe TRBD1 (6 bases). The CDR3 is 13 residues long. The ends were cut back, 5 bases at V and 7 bases at J, with 12 bases in the middle. Germline V gives CDR1 LNHDA, CDR2 SQIVND (reference sequence). The CDR3 nucleotides read TGTGCCAGTAGTTTACAGGGCAGGCAGCCCCAGCATTTT. Encoded protein: CASSLQGRQPQHF. The full variable domain, with the rest looked up from reference TRBV19 and TRBJ1-5, is DGGITQSPKYLFRKEGQNVTLSCEQNLNHDAMYWYRQDPGQGLRLIYYSQIVNDFQKGDIAEGYSVSREKKESFPLTVTSAQKNPTAFYLCASSLQGRQPQHFGDGTRLSIL.

CDR3 in DNA: TGTGCCAGCAGCTTGGGTCCGGGGGGAAAGACCCAGTACTTC. Residues: CASSLGPGGKTQYF. The V gene is TRBV5-6, the J gene TRBJ2-5, with 7 positions matching TRBD2. V trimming: 0 bases; J trimming: 6 bases; junction bases outside the gene matches: 5. The CDR3 is 14 amino acids. Looked up from germline, CDR1 is SGHDT and CDR2 is YYEEEE.

This chain uses TRBV6-6 with TRBJ1-1, with 10 bases matching TRBD1. The CDR3 spans 14 residues. V was clipped by 8 bases and J by 11 bases; unmatched bases: 14. In germline, CDR1 is MNHNY, CDR2 SVGAGI (reference sequence). Here the CDR3 reads CASRDRGKVMEAFF. The DNA for the CDR3 is TGTGCCAGCCGGGACAGGGGAAAGGTTATGGAGGCTTTCTTT.

J is TRBJ1-6 and V is TRBV29-1; D is perhaps TRBD1 (5 bases). Trimming shortened V by 8 bases and J by 2 bases, and 16 bases separated the two germline ends. The CDR3 extends over 15 amino acids. Germline values: CDR1 SQVTM, CDR2 ANQGSEA. The CDR3 here is CSPRNPGPYNSPLHF. The CDR3 DNA is TGCAGCCCACGTAATCCAGGGCCCTATAATTCACCCCTCCACTTT. The full variable domain, rest sourced from reference TRBV29-1 and TRBJ1-6, is SAVISQKPSRDICQRGTSLTIQCQVDSQVTMMFWYRQQPGQSLTLIATANQGSEATYESGFVIDKFPISRPNLTFSTLTVSNMSPEDSSIYLCSPRNPGPYNSPLHFGNGTRLTVT.

V usage is TRBV24-1 and J usage is TRBJ1-5; 9 bases map to TRBD1. Trimming cost V 5 bases and J 3 bases; bases outside gene matches: 7. This CDR3 contains 16 residues. CDR1 is KGHDR, CDR2 SFDVKD, per germline. The CDR3 loop is CATSGPDRGFNQPQHF. The CDR3 bases are TGTGCCACCAGTGGCCCGGACAGGGGATTCAATCAGCCCCAGCATTTT.

The CDR3 DNA sequence: TGCGCCAGCAGCCGCGGACAGAACACTGAAGCTTTCTTT. Translated: CASSRGQNTEAFF. J is TRBJ1-1 and V is TRBV4-1, with D perhaps matching TRBD1 (5 bases). The CDR3 loop spans 13 amino acids. Germline V CDR1 and CDR2: MGHRA, YSYEKL. V lost 4 bases and J lost 1, with 7 bases in between.

This chain connects TRBV29-1 to TRBJ2-5, with 9 bases matching TRBD1. The V gene's germline CDR1 is SQVTM and CDR2 ANQGSEA. The CDR3 loop spans 12 amino acids. J lost 5 bases, V lost 8 bases, and 6 bases had no gene match. DNA for the CDR3: TGCAGCACACGGACAGGGGTCGAGACCCAGTACTTC. This gives the protein CSTRTGVETQYF.

The chain couples TRBV5-4 to TRBJ2-5; 8 nucleotides agree with TRBD1. J lost 2 bases, V lost 4 bases, and 4 bases had no gene match. Germline V gene data show CDR1 as SGHNT and CDR2 as YYREEE (reference sequence). The CDR3 totals 14 residues. The CDR3 DNA is TGTGCCAGCAGCGCCCGGGACAGGCAAGAGACCCAGTACTTC. Amino acid sequence: CASSARDRQETQYF.